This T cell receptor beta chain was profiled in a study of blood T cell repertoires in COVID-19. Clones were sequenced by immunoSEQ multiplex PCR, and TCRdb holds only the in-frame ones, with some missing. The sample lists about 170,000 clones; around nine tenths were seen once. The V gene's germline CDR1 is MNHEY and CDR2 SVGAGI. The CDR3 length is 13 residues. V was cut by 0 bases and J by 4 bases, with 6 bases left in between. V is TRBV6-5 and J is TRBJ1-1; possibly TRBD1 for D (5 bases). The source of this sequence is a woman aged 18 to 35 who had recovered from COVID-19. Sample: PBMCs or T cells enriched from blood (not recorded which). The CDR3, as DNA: TGTGCCAGCAGTTACTCCCAGGGCACTGAAGCTTTCTTT. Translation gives CASSYSQGTEAFF.